This T cell receptor (beta chain) was recorded in a study of CD8 T cell repertoires and HIV-1 epitope variants (dated by TCRdb to the early 2020s). Regarding the study in general: T cells were stimulated in separate culture wells with each of twenty-five peptides representing autologous and known Gag and Nef epitope variants. An aliquot of 1M T cells was saved as an uncultured baseline condition, separate from the roughly 83 T cell cultures. T cells were enriched using the EasySep Human T Cell Enrichment Kit and were co-cultured with equal numbers of autologous T cell-negative cells serving as antigen-presenting cells. Running each culture condition in triplicate, except for one peptide done in duplicate, gave a total of about 91 T cell cultures. Cultures ran for around 10 days in IMDM with gentamicin, with half-media changes on days 3 and 7 adding IL-2, IL-7 and IL-15. The epitopes tested were three Gag epitope families plus Nef HW9 and YT9. Control conditions included a CMV, EBV and flu peptide pool, the Ebola AY9 epitope as negative control, and a no-peptide well. Study-level results and caveats: Roughly 5 clonotypes recognized the Nef KF9 family and one clonotype recognized the HW9 family, while no responses were seen to the TAALDMSHF plasma variant. The assay identified only TCR beta chains and indicated proliferation in response to antigen, without indicating T cell function or cytokine profile. About ten antigen-specific TCR beta clonotypes were identified, and about 6 of them appeared cross-reactive for autologous or known escape epitope variants.

About this clone itself: No cognate antigen has been identified for it. No much larger clone exists at a distance of one base, and base qualities are not known.

The immunoSEQ platform was used to sequence TCR beta CDR3 regions at survey depth. The QIAamp DNA micro kit was used to extract genomic DNA from every cultured and uncultured CD8+ T cell population. Processing in the source paper ran as follows. Samples with under 5,000 productive reads were excluded, and this exclusion removed about 7% of the 75 HIV peptide-stimulated cultures. A MANAFEST web app trimmed sequences to CDR3 and removed nonproductive sequences, CDR3s under 5 amino acids, and those not starting C or ending F/W. Clonotypes were classified as antigen-specific only if expansion was observed in at least 2 of 3 replicates versus the no-peptide control at FDR 0.01, only within one epitope family. In addition, a specific clonotype needed a frequency at least fivefold higher than in wells stimulated with peptides from other epitope families. In its TCRdb copy, this immuneACCESS table keeps in-frame sequences only and misses some clones. Where compared with another copy, unresolved V genes explain less than half of these, and the others have no known cause. V and J calls and clone size come straight from that table; D and trimming were deduced from the DNA. Within this sample are tens of thousands of clones, with roughly four fifths of them counted one time only. More than 25% of the sample belongs to the ten largest clones.

The EasySep Human CD8+ T Cell Enrichment Kit was used on day 10 to isolate CD8+ T cells from every culture. CDR1 is given as SGHTA and CDR2 as FQGTGA, both from the germline V gene. V is reduced by 3 bases and J by 2 bases, leaving a spacing of 13 bases between them. The CDR3 runs 15 residues from the cysteine to the phenylalanine. Only the CDR3 DNA stays, 45 bases, in frame from base 1. This TCR was sampled from a male donor with HIV. Recombination linked TRBV7-3 to TRBJ1-2; TRBD1 is a weak D gene call, 6 bases matching. What was sequenced was uncultured baseline CD8+ T cells from peripheral blood mononuclear cells (PBMCs). The sequenced DNA is TGTGCCAGCAGCTTGGACGGACAGAGAAACTATGGCTACACCTTC. Translated, this is CASSLDGQRNYGYTF.